Listed here are 16 T cell receptor beta chains from one sample, sequenced in a study of blood T cell repertoires in COVID-19. Sequencing used immunoSEQ multiplex PCR; TCRdb keeps in-frame clones, though not all of them. The sample contains around 200,000 clones, 85% of which appear only once. What was sequenced was PBMCs or T cells enriched from blood (not recorded which). The receptor set was obtained from a middle-aged man who had recovered from COVID-19.

The V and J genes are TRBV2 and TRBJ1-1, with a tentative D call TRBD1 (6 bases). The ends were cut back, 10 bases at V and 4 bases at J, with 16 bases in the middle. Germline assignment: CDR1 SNHLY and CDR2 FYNNEI. The CDR3 is 13 residues long. CDR3 sequence reads: CAILRLGGTEAFF. The CDR3 coding sequence is TGTGCCATTCTCCGGCTAGGGGGCACTGAAGCTTTCTTT.

The rearrangement uses TRBV6-2 or TRBV6-3 and TRBJ2-1; 8 bases align to TRBD2. The CDR3 is made up of 15 amino acids. Germline values: CDR1 MNHEY, CDR2 SVGEGT. V shed 4 bases and J 2 bases; nucleotides not matched to a gene: 4. The chain's CDR3 is CASSLPSGPYNEQFF. For the CDR3, the DNA is TGTGCCAGCAGTTTACCTAGCGGGCCCTACAATGAGCAGTTCTTC.

In this sample, this clone turned up once. The DNA for the CDR3 is TGTGCCAGCAGCCATATTAGCGACGGCTCACCCCTCCACTTT. Residues: CASSHISDGSPLHF. The V call is TRBV3-1 (or the pseudogene TRBV3-2), the J call TRBJ1-6; D is undetermined. The CDR3 loop spans 14 amino acids. V was pared by 3 bases and J by 10 bases, with 13 bases between. The V gene's germline CDR1 is LGHDT and CDR2 YNNKEL (reference sequence).

This sequence joins TRBV10-3 and TRBJ1-5; TRBD1 might be the D (6 bases). The V gene lost 4 bases and the J gene lost 3 bases, with 10 bases spanning the gap. The V gene's germline CDR1 is ENHRY and CDR2 SYGVKD. This CDR3 is 14 amino acids long. DNA of the CDR3: TGTGCCATCAGTGCAGGGGACACCAATCAGCCCCAGCATTTT. Translation: CAISAGDTNQPQHF.

V gene TRBV5-6 combines with J gene TRBJ2-1; 8 positions match TRBD1. J was trimmed by 4 bases and V by 0 bases; bases with no gene match: 3. CDR3 length equals 15 residues. Germline CDR1 is SGHDT and CDR2 is YYEEEE. The DNA of the CDR3 is TGTGCCAGCAGCTTGGGGACAGGGCCTTACAATGAGCAGTTCTTC. It yields the protein CASSLGTGPYNEQFF.

The V call is TRBV28, the J call TRBJ2-7; D might be TRBD1 (6 bases). Germline V gives CDR1 MDHEN, CDR2 SYDVKM. Between the trimmed V and J ends, which lost 7 bases and 1 base, there was a span of 14 bases. The CDR3 has 14 amino acids. The DNA for the CDR3 is TGTGCCAGCACCTCAGGGGCAGAGTCCTACGAGCAGTACTTC. Translated: CASTSGAESYEQYF.

The rearrangement uses TRBV4-1 and TRBJ2-3; D not resolved. Germline loops: CDR1 MGHRA, CDR2 YSYEKL. V lost 0 bases, J lost 1 base, and 20 bases lay in between. CDR3 length: 19 amino acids. The CDR3 region has the DNA TGCGCCAGCAGCCAAGATGGTGTCCCCTCGATAGCCGGCACAGATACGCAGTATTTT. Translating gives CASSQDGVPSIAGTDTQYF.

The chain links TRBV7-9 to TRBJ1-1, with 9 bases that match TRBD1. Germline loops: CDR1 SEHNR, CDR2 FQNEAQ (reference sequence). Trimming cost V 5 bases and J 0 bases; bases outside gene matches: 7. This CDR3 has 16 amino acids. The CDR3 DNA follows: TGTGCCAGCAGCAGACAGGGGGGTATTATGAACACTGAAGCTTTCTTT. Translation: CASSRQGGIMNTEAFF.

The chain carries TRBV28 and TRBJ2-7; 7 bases align to TRBD2. The CDR3 extends over 15 amino acids. Germline CDR1 and CDR2: MDHEN and SYDVKM. Trimming removed 7 bases from V and 4 bases from J; junction bases left unmatched: 13. CDR3 sequence: CASTTRIGLVYEQYF. CDR3 coding DNA: TGTGCCAGCACTACCCGAATTGGACTAGTTTACGAGCAGTACTTC.

The chain links TRBV19 to TRBJ1-5; no clear D gene. V was pared by 4 bases and J by 0 bases, with 13 bases between. This CDR3 has 16 amino acids. Germline lookup yields CDR1 LNHDA and CDR2 SQIVND (reference sequence). CDR3 in DNA: TGTGCCAGTAGTAATACTAAATTTTATAGCAATCAGCCCCAGCATTTT. Translated, it gives CASSNTKFYSNQPQHF.

This sequence joins TRBV11-2 and TRBJ2-7; 9 bases match TRBD1. Unmatched junction bases numbered 7, after V lost 1 base and J lost 6 bases. There are 15 residues in the CDR3. Germline V gene data show CDR1 as SGHAT and CDR2 as FQNNGV. The CDR3 region is CASSLVPGQGSEQYF. CDR3 DNA sequence: TGTGCCAGCAGCTTAGTTCCGGGACAGGGTAGCGAGCAGTACTTC. The complete variable domain, with remaining parts taken from reference TRBV11-2 and TRBJ2-7, reads EAGVAQSPRYKIIEKRQSVAFWCNPISGHATLYWYQQILGQGPKLLIQFQNNGVVDDSQLPKDRFSAERLKGVDSTLKIQPAKLEDSAVYLCASSLVPGQGSEQYFGPGTRLTVT.

J is TRBJ1-6 and V is TRBV27; 8 bases match TRBD1. Germline V gene sequence: CDR1 MNHEY, CDR2 SMNVEV (reference sequence). The length of the CDR3 is 14 residues. J was trimmed by 5 bases and V by 7 bases; bases with no gene match: 4. The chain's CDR3 is CASNHRGDNSPLHF. DNA for the CDR3: TGTGCCAGCAACCACAGGGGGGATAATTCACCCCTCCACTTT.

This chain connects TRBV18 to TRBJ1-3, with a weak D call TRBD1 (5 bases). The CDR3 spans 15 residues. The V gene lost 3 bases and the J gene lost 0 bases, with 9 bases spanning the gap. Germline-derived CDR1 and CDR2 are KGHSH and LQKENI. CDR3 nucleotides: TGTGCCAGCTCACCCGACAGTTTCTCTGGAAACACCATATATTTT. Residues: CASSPDSFSGNTIYF. Looking up the rest from reference TRBV18 and TRBJ1-3 gives the full variable domain: NAGVMQNPRHLVRRRGQEARLRCSPMKGHSHVYWYRQLPEEGLKFMVYLQKENIIDESGMPKERFSAEFPKEGPSILRIQQVVRGDSAAYFCASSPDSFSGNTIYFGEGSWLTVV.

V gene TRBV6-5 combines with J gene TRBJ2-2, with D perhaps matching TRBD1 (6 bases). Germline loops: CDR1 MNHEY, CDR2 SVGAGI. Trimming removed 7 bases at V and 0 bases at J, with 12 bases between. The CDR3 runs 15 residues. The CDR3 region is CASKITGTNTGELFF. Written as DNA, the CDR3 is TGTGCCAGCAAAATAACAGGGACGAACACCGGGGAGCTGTTTTTT.

The CDR3 sequence is CASSFSGNEQFF. Here the CDR3 DNA reads TGTGCCAGCAGCTTTAGCGGAAATGAGCAGTTCTTC. The chain combines TRBV28 with TRBJ2-1, with D perhaps TRBD2 (6 bases). The CDR3 consists of 12 residues. V lost 6 bases to trimming and J lost 7 bases, with 10 bases between them. From germline, CDR1 is MDHEN and CDR2 SYDVKM.

The chain joins TRBV30 to TRBJ2-3, with D hard to call. The CDR3 loop spans 13 amino acids. The V and J ends lost 1 base and 0 bases respectively, with 5 bases between them. The germline V gene has CDR1 GTSNPN and CDR2 SVGIG (reference sequence). Written as DNA, the CDR3 is TGTGCCTGGAGTGGACAAAGCACAGATACGCAGTATTTT. It is translated as CAWSGQSTDTQYF.